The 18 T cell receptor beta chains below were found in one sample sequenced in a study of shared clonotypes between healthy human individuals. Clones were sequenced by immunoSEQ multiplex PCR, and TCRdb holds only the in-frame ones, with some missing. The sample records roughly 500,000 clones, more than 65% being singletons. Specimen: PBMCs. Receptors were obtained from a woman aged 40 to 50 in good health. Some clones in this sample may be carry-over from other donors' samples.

Here the CDR3 DNA reads TGTGCCAGCTCACCACGGCTAGCGGGAGGATTAAGGGAGACCCAGTACTTC. Residues: CASSPRLAGGLRETQYF. This chain uses TRBV18 with TRBJ2-5; 11 bases fit TRBD2. V was pared by 1 base and J by 5 bases, with 9 bases of the junction left unmatched. In germline, CDR1 is KGHSH, CDR2 LQKENI. The CDR3 covers 17 residues.

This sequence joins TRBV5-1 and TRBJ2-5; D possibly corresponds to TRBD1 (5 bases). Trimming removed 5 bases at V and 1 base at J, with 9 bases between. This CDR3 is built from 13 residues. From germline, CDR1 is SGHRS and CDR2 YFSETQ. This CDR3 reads CASSKQVQETQYF. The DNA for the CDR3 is TGCGCCAGCAGTAAACAGGTCCAAGAGACCCAGTACTTC.

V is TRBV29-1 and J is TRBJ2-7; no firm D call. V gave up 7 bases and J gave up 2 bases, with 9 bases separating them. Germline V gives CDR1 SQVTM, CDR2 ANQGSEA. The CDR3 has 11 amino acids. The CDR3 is CSALSAYEQYF. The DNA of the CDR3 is TGCAGCGCCCTATCAGCCTACGAGCAGTACTTC.

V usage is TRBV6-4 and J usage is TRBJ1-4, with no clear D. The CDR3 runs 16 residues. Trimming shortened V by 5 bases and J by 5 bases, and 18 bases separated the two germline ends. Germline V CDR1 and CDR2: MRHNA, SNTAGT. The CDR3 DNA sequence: TGTGCCAGCAGTTCCCCAGAGGGCAGCTTAAATGAAAAACTGTTTTTT. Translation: CASSSPEGSLNEKLFF.

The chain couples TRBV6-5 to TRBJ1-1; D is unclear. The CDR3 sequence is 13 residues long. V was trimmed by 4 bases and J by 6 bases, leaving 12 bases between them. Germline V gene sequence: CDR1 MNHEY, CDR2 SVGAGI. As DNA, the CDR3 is TGTGCCAGCAGTTCAAACGGGCAGGCTGAAGCTTTCTTT. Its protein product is CASSSNGQAEAFF.

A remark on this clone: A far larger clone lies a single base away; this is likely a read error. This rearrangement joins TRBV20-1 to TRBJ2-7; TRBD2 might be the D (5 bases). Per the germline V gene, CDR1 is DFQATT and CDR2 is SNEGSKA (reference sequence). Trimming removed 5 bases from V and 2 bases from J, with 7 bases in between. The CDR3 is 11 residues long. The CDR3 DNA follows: TGCAGTGCTGAGGGCCCCTACGAGCAGTACTTC. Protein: CSAEGPYEQYF.

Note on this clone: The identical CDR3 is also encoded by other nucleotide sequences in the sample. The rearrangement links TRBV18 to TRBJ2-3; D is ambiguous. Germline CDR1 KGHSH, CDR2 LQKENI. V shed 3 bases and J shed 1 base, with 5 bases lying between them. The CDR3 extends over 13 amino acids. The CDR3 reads CASSPSGTDTQYF. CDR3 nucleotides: TGTGCCAGCTCACCTTCCGGCACAGATACGCAGTATTTT.

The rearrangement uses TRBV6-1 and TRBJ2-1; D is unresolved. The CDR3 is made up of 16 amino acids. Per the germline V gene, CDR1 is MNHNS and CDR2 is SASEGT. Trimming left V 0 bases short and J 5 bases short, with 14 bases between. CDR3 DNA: TGTGCCAGCAGTGAAGCGGAAGGGTCTGGAGACAATGAGCAGTTCTTC. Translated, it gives CASSEAEGSGDNEQFF.

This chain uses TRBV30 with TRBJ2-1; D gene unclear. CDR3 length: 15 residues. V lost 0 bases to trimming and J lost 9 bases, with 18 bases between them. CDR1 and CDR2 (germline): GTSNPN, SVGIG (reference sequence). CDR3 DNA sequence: TGTGCCTGGAGTGTGTTGCTAGATCCGGGCATTGAGCAGTTCTTC. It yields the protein CAWSVLLDPGIEQFF.

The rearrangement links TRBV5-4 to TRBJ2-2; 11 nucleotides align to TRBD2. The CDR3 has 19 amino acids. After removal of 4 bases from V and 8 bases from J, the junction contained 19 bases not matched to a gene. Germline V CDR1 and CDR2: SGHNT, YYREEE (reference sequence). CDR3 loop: CASSRGPTSGAPSTGELFF. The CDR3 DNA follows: TGTGCCAGCAGCCGCGGGCCGACTAGCGGGGCCCCCTCTACTGGGGAGCTGTTTTTT.

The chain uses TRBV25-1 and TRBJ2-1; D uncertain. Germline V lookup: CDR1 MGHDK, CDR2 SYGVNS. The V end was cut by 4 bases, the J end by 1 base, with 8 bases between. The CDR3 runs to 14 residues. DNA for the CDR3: TGTGCCAGCAGTGTCCCCGGGTCCTACAATGAGCAGTTCTTC. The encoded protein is CASSVPGSYNEQFF.

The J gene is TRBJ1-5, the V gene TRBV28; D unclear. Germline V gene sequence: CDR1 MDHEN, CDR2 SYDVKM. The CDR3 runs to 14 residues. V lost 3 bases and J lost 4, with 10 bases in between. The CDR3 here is CASSFWRDNQPQHF. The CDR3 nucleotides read TGTGCCAGCAGTTTTTGGAGGGATAATCAGCCCCAGCATTTT.

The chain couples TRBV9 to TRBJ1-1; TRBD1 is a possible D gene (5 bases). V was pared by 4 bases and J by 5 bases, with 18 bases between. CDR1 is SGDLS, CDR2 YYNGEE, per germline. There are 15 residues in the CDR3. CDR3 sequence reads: CASSPDGWGITEAFF. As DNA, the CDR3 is TGTGCCAGCAGCCCCGATGGATGGGGCATTACTGAAGCTTTCTTT.

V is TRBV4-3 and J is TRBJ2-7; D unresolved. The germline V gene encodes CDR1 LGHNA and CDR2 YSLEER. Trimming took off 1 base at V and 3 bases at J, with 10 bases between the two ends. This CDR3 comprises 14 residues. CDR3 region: CASSQGALGYEQYF. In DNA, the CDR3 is TGCGCCAGCAGCCAAGGGGCCTTGGGCTACGAGCAGTACTTC.

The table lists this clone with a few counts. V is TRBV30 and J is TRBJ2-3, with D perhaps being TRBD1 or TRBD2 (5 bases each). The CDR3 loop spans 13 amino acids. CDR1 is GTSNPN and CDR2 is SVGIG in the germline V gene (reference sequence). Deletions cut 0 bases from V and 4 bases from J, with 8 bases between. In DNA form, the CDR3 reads TGTGCCTGGAGTGTGGGGACGGCAGATACGCAGTATTTT. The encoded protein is CAWSVGTADTQYF. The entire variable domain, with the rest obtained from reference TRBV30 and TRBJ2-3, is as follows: SQTIHQWPATLVQPVGSPLSLECTVEGTSNPNLYWYRQAAGRGLQLLFYSVGIGQISSEVPQNLSASRPQDRQFILSSKKLLLSDSGFYLCAWSVGTADTQYFGPGTRLTVL.

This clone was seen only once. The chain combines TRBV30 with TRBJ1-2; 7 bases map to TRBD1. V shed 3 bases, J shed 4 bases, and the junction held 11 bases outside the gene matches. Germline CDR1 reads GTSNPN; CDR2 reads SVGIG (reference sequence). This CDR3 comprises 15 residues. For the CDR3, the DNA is TGTGCCTGGAGCAACAAGGGGGCGATTAGCTATGGCTACACCTTC. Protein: CAWSNKGAISYGYTF.

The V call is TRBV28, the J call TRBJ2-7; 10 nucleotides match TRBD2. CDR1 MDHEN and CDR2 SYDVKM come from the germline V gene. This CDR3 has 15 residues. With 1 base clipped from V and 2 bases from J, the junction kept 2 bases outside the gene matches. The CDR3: CASSLSLAGAYEQYF. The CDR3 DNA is TGTGCCAGCAGTTTATCCCTAGCGGGGGCCTACGAGCAGTACTTC.

The CDR3 nucleotides read TGTGCCAGCGGGGGGACTGTACGCCAAGAGACCCAGTACTTC. Translated: CASGGTVRQETQYF. The rearrangement uses TRBV2 and TRBJ2-5; TRBD2 is a possible D gene (6 bases). Trimming removed 8 bases from V and 1 base from J, with 14 bases in between. The CDR3 spans 14 residues. The germline CDR1 and CDR2 sequences are SNHLY and FYNNEI. The full variable domain, completed using reference TRBV2 and TRBJ2-5, is EPEVTQTPSHQVTQMGQEVILRCVPISNHLYFYWYRQILGQKVEFLVSFYNNEISEKSEIFDDQFSVERPDGSNFTLKIRSTKLEDSAMYFCASGGTVRQETQYFGPGTRLLVL.